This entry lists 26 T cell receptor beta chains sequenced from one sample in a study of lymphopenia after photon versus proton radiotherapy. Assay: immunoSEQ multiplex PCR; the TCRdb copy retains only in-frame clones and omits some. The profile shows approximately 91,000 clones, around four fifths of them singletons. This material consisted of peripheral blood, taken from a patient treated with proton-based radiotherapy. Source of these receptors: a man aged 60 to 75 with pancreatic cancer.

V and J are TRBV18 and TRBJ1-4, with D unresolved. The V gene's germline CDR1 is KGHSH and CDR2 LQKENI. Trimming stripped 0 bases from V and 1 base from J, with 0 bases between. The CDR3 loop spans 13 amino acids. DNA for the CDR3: TGTGCCAGCTCACCACCAACTAATGAAAAACTGTTTTTT. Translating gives CASSPPTNEKLFF.

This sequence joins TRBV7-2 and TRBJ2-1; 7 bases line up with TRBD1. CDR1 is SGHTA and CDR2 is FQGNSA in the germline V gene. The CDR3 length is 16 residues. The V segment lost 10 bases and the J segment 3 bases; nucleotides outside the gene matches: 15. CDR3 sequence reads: CATSSSGQASYNEQFF. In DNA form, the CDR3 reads TGTGCCACCAGTAGCAGTGGACAGGCAAGCTACAATGAGCAGTTCTTC.

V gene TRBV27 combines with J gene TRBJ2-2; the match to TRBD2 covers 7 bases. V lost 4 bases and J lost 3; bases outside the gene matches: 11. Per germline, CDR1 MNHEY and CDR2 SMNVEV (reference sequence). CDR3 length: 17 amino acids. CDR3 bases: TGTGCCAGCAGTTCACCTTTCAGCGGGACCGACACCGGGGAGCTGTTTTTT. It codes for CASSSPFSGTDTGELFF.

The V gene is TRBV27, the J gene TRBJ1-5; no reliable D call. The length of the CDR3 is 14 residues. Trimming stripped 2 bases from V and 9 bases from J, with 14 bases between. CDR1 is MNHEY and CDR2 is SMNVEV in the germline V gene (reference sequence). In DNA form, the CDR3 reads TGTGCCAGCAGTTTAGACCGAAGGGTGCCGCCCCAGCATTTT. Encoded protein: CASSLDRRVPPQHF.

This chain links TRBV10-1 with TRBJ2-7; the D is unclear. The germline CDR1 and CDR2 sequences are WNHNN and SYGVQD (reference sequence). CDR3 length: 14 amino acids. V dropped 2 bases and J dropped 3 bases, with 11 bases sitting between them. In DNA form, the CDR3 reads TGCGCCAGCAGTGAGCCAGGAAAGATCTACGAGCAGTACTTC. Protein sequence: CASSEPGKIYEQYF.

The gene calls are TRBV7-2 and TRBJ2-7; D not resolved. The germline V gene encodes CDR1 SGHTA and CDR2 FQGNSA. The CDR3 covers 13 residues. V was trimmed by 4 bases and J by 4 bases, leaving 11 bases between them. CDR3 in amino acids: CASSSVMTYEQYF. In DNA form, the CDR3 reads TGTGCCAGCAGCTCAGTCATGACGTACGAGCAGTACTTC.

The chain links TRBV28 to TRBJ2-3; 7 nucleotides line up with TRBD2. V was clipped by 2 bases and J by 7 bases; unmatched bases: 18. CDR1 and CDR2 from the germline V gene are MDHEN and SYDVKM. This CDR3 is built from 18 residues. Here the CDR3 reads CASSLGLGGRPSGNTQYF. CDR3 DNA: TGTGCCAGCAGTTTAGGGCTCGGCGGGCGGCCAAGCGGGAATACGCAGTATTTT. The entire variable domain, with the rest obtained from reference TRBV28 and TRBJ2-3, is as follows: DVKVTQSSRYLVKRTGEKVFLECVQDMDHENMFWYRQDPGLGLRLIYFSYDVKMKEKGDIPEGYSVSREKKERFSLILESASTNQTSMYLCASSLGLGGRPSGNTQYFGPGTRLTVL.

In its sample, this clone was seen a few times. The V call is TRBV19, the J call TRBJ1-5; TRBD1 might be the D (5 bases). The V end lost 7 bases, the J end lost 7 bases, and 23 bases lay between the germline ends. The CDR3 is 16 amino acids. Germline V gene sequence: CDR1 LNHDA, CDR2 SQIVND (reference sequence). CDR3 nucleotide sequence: TGTGCCAGTAAGGCTGGATTCCGTGGAGGGGTCCAGCCCCAGCATTTT. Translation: CASKAGFRGGVQPQHF.

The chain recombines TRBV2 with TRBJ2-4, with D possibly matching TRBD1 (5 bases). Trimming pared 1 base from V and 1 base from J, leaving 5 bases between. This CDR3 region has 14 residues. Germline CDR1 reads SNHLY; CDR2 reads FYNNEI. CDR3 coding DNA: TGTGCCAGCAGTGAAGACAGGGCCAAAAACATTCAGTACTTC. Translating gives CASSEDRAKNIQYF.

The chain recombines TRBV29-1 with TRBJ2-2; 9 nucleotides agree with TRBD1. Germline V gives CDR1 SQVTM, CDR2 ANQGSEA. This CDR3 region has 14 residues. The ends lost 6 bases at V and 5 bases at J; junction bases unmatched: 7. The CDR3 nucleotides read TGCAGCGTGCTGACGGGACAGGGAACCGGGGAGCTGTTTTTT. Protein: CSVLTGQGTGELFF.

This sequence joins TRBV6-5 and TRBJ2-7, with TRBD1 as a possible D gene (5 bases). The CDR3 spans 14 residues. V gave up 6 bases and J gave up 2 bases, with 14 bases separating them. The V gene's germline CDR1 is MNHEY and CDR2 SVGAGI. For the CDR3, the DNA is TGTGCCAGCAGCTACAGGCCCCCACCCTACGAGCAGTACTTC. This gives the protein CASSYRPPPYEQYF.

CDR3 loop: CATSRDIGGNEQFF. The CDR3, as DNA: TGTGCCACCAGCAGAGATATCGGAGGGAATGAGCAGTTCTTC. The chain employs TRBV15 and TRBJ2-1, with TRBD2 as a possible D gene (6 bases). The CDR3 has 14 amino acids. Deletions cut 0 bases from V and 7 bases from J, with 10 bases between. The germline CDR1 and CDR2 sequences are LNHNV and YYDKDF (reference sequence).

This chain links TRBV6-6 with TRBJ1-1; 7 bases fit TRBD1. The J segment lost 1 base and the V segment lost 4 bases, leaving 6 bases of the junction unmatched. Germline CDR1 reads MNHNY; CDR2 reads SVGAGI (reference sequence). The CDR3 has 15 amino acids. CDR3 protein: CASSFPDRQNTEAFF. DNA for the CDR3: TGTGCCAGCAGTTTCCCGGACAGGCAGAACACTGAAGCTTTCTTT.

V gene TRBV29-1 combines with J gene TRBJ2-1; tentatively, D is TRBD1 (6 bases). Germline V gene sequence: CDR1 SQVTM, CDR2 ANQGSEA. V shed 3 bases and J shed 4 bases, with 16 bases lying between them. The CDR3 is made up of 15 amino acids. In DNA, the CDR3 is TGCAGCGTTGAGAAAGGGACACACCAATACAATGAGCAGTTCTTC. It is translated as CSVEKGTHQYNEQFF.

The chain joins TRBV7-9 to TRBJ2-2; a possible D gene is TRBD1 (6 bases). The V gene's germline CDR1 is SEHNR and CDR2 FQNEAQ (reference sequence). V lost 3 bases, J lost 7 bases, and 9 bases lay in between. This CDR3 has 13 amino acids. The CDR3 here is CASSLQGSGELFF. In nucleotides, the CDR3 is TGTGCCAGCAGCTTGCAGGGGAGCGGGGAGCTGTTTTTT. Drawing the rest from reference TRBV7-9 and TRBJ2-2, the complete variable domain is DTGVSQNPRHKITKRGQNVTFRCDPISEHNRLYWYRQTLGQGPEFLTYFQNEAQLEKSRLLSDRFSAERPKGSFSTLEIQRTEQGDSAMYLCASSLQGSGELFFGEGSRLTVL.

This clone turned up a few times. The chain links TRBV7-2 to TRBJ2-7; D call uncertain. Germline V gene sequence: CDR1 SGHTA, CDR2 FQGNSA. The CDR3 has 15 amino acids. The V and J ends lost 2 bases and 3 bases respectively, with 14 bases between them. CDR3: CASSLRRTRNYEQYF. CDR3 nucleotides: TGTGCCAGCAGCTTACGGCGGACCCGAAACTACGAGCAGTACTTC.

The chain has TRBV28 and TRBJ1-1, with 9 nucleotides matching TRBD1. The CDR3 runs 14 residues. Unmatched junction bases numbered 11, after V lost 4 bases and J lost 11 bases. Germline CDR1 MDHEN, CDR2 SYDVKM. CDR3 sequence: CASSSPTGGAAAFF. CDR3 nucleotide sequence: TGTGCCAGCAGTTCGCCTACAGGGGGCGCGGCCGCTTTCTTT.

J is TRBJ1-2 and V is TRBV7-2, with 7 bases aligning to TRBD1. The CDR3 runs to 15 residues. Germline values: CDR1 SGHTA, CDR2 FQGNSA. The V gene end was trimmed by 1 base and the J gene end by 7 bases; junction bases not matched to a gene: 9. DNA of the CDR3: TGTGCCAGCAGCTTAGACGGGGGGGACAGAAGTGGCTACACCTTC. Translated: CASSLDGGDRSGYTF. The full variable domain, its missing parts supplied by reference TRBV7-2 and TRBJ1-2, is GAGVSQSPSNKVTEKGKDVELRCDPISGHTALYWYRQSLGQGLEFLIYFQGNSAPDKSGLPSDRFSAERTGGSVSTLTIQRTQQEDSAVYLCASSLDGGDRSGYTFGSGTRLTVV.

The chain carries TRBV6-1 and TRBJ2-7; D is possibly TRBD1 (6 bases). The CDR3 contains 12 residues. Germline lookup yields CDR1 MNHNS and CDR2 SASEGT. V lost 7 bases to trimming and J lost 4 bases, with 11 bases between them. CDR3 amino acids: CASTKGQYEQYF. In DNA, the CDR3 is TGTGCCAGCACCAAAGGACAGTACGAGCAGTACTTC.

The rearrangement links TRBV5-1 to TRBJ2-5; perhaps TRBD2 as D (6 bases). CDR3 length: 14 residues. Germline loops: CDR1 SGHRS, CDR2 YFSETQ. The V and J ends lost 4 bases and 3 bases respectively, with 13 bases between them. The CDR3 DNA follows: TGCGCCAGCAGCCTGGGGGGTAATGAAGAGACCCAGTACTTC. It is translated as CASSLGGNEETQYF.

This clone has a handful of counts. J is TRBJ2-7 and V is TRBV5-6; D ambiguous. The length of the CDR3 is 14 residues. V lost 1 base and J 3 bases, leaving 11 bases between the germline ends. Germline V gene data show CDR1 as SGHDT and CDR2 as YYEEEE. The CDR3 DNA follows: TGTGCCAGCAGCTTGTACCCCGCAGACTACGAGCAGTACTTC. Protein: CASSLYPADYEQYF.

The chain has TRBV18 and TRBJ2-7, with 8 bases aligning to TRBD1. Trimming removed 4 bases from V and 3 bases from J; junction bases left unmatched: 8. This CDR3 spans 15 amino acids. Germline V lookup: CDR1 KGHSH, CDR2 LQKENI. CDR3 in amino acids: CASSLGQGKDYEQYF. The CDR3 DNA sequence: TGTGCCAGCTCACTCGGACAGGGTAAGGACTACGAGCAGTACTTC.

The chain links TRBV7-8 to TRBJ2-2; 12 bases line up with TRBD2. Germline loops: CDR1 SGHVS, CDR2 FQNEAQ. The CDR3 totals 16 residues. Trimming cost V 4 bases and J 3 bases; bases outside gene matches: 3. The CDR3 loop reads CASSWLAGGYTGELFF. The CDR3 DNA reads TGTGCCAGCAGCTGGCTAGCGGGAGGGTACACCGGGGAGCTGTTTTTT.

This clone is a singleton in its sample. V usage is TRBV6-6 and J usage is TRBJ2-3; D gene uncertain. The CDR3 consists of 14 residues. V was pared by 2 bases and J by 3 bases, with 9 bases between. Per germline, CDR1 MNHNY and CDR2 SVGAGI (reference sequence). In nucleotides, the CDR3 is TGTGCCAGCAGTTACGATGCCCCGACAGATACGCAGTATTTT. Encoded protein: CASSYDAPTDTQYF.

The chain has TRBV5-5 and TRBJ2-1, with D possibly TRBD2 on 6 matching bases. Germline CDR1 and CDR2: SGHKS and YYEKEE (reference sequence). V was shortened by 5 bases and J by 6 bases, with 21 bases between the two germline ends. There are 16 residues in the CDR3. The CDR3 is CASRGTIGREANEQFF. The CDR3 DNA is TGTGCCAGCAGGGGAACAATTGGGCGGGAAGCCAATGAGCAGTTCTTC.

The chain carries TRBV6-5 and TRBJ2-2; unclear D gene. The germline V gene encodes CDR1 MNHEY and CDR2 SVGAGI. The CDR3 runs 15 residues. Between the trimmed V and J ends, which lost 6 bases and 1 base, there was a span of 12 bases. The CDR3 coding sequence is TGTGCCAGCAGGAGGCGCGCGATGAACACCGGGGAGCTGTTTTTT. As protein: CASRRRAMNTGELFF.